This T cell receptor (beta chain) was documented in a study of shared clonotypes between healthy human individuals. Sorted-subset replicate PCR reactions contained 200 to 250 ng DNA, corresponding to some 28,000 T cell genomes. Clones were read by immunoSEQ multiplex PCR, and TCRdb kept only the in-frame ones, dropping some. The table lists under 2.5 million clones, 85% to 95% of them singletons. Germline assignment: CDR1 SGHRS and CDR2 YFSETQ. V gave up 4 bases and J gave up 0 bases, with 7 bases separating them. The CDR3 length is 14 residues. The split of CD4+ cells yielded CD45RA+ naive and CD45RA-negative memory subsets.

The chain combines TRBV5-1 with TRBJ2-2; D unclear. The sequence was collected from a man between 18 and 35 years old in good health. Some clones in this sample may be carry-over from other donors' samples. Source material: naive CD4+ T cells from PBMCs. Subset: CD45RA+ positively selected. The chain's CDR3 is CASSAGTNTGELFF. The CDR3 DNA follows: TGCGCCAGCAGCGCTGGGACGAACACCGGGGAGCTGTTTTTT. Based on the CDR3 plus reference TRBV5-1 and TRBJ2-2, the full variable domain is KAGVTQTPRYLIKTRGQQVTLSCSPISGHRSVSWYQQTPGQGLQFLFEYFSETQRNKGNFPGRFSGRQFSNSRSEMNVSTLELGDSALYLCASSAGTNTGELFFGEGSRLTVL.